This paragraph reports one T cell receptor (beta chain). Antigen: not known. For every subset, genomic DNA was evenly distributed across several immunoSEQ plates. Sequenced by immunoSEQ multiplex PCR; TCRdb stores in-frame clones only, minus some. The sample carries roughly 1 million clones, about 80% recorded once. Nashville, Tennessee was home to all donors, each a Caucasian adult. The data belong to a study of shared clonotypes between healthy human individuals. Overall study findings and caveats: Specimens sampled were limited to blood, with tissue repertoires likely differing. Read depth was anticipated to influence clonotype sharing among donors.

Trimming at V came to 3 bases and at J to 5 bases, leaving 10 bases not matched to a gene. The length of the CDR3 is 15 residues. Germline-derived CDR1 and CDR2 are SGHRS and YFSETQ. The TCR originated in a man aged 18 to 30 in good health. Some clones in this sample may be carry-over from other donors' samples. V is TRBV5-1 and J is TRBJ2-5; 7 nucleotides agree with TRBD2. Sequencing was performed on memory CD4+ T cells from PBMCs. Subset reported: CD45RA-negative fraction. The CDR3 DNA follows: TGCGCCAGCAGCTCCGGGACTATTTATTCGGAGACCCAGTACTTC. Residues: CASSSGTIYSETQYF.